The next 9 T cell receptor beta chains were all read from a single sample in a study of OX40 agonist ivuxolimab in advanced cancers. Clones were sequenced by immunoSEQ multiplex PCR, and TCRdb holds only the in-frame ones, with some missing. Counted here are roughly 120,000 clones, just under 95% occurring once; the ten biggest clones make up 0.8% to 1%. The specimen was CD4+ or CD8+ T cells sorted from blood, collected in a trial of the OX40 agonist ivuxolimab. The receptors here all came from an adult with an advanced solid tumor such as melanoma, head and neck, liver or kidney cancer.

The rearrangement joins TRBV5-1 to TRBJ1-1; tentative D call: TRBD1 (6 bases). V was cut by 4 bases and J by 7 bases, with 20 bases left in between. The CDR3 spans 15 residues. Germline-derived CDR1 and CDR2 are SGHRS and YFSETQ. CDR3 in amino acids: CASSRGPQGDGEAFF. CDR3 coding DNA: TGCGCCAGCAGCCGGGGCCCACAGGGCGACGGTGAAGCTTTCTTT.

The CDR3 spells CASRPTGPGELFF. Written as DNA, the CDR3 is TGTGCCAGCAGACCCACAGGGCCCGGGGAGCTGTTTTTT. This chain joins TRBV2 and TRBJ2-2; D may be TRBD1 (6 bases). The germline gives CDR1 SNHLY, CDR2 FYNNEI. CDR3 length equals 13 residues. With 6 bases removed from V and 6 bases from J, the gap between germline ends came to 11 bases.

The gene calls are TRBV27 and TRBJ1-5; TRBD1 matches at 7 bases. The CDR3 is 15 amino acids. The V gene's germline CDR1 is MNHEY and CDR2 SMNVEV (reference sequence). The J segment lost 3 bases and the V segment lost 8 bases, leaving 10 bases of the junction unmatched. CDR3 bases: TGTGCCAGCCGTTCTGGGGGACAGTACAATCAGCCCCAGCATTTT. Translated, it gives CASRSGGQYNQPQHF.

This chain connects TRBV28 to TRBJ1-2; TRBD1 is a possible D gene (6 bases). Trimming stripped 5 bases from V and 5 bases from J, with 15 bases between. Germline V CDR1 and CDR2: MDHEN, SYDVKM. The CDR3 length is 14 residues. CDR3 DNA sequence: TGTGCCAGCAGTCCAGGACAGCTCGCGTATGGCTACACCTTC. This translates into CASSPGQLAYGYTF.

The rearrangement uses TRBV27 and TRBJ2-7; no firm D call. The CDR3 extends over 13 amino acids. In germline, CDR1 is MNHEY, CDR2 SMNVEV (reference sequence). With 0 bases removed from V and 3 bases from J, the gap between germline ends came to 6 bases. CDR3 sequence: CASSLSLNYEQYF. CDR3 nucleotide sequence: TGTGCCAGCAGTTTATCACTGAACTACGAGCAGTACTTC.

V gene TRBV11-2 combines with J gene TRBJ2-7; possibly TRBD1 or TRBD2 for D (5 bases each). The CDR3 is 15 amino acids. Looked up from germline, CDR1 is SGHAT and CDR2 is FQNNGV. V lost 6 bases and J lost 1, with 16 bases in between. In DNA form, the CDR3 reads TGTGCCAGCAGTATCACCCGGGACCGATCCTACGAGCAGTACTTC. Translating gives CASSITRDRSYEQYF.

The chain carries TRBV10-3 and TRBJ2-1; D possibly corresponds to TRBD2 (5 bases). Trimming left V 6 bases short and J 6 bases short, with 6 bases between. Germline-derived CDR1 and CDR2 are ENHRY and SYGVKD. The length of the CDR3 is 11 residues. CDR3 DNA sequence: TGTGCCATCAGACGGGGCAATGAGCAGTTCTTC. Translation gives CAIRRGNEQFF.

The gene calls are TRBV29-1 and TRBJ2-1, with a tentative D call TRBD2 (6 bases). Trimming pared 7 bases from V and 6 bases from J, leaving 13 bases between. The CDR3 covers 12 residues. The germline V gene has CDR1 SQVTM and CDR2 ANQGSEA. CDR3 sequence (DNA): TGCAGCGCTGACCGGGGGTTCAATGAGCAGTTCTTC. It translates to CSADRGFNEQFF.

This clone came up once. The chain is built from TRBV15 and TRBJ1-6; 7 bases are a match to TRBD1. Germline V gene sequence: CDR1 LNHNV, CDR2 YYDKDF (reference sequence). The J segment lost 2 bases and the V segment lost 0 bases, leaving 1 base of the junction unmatched. This CDR3 is built from 16 residues. CDR3 DNA sequence: TGTGCCACCAGCAGAGACGGGACAGCCTATAATTCACCCCTCCACTTT. Translation: CATSRDGTAYNSPLHF.